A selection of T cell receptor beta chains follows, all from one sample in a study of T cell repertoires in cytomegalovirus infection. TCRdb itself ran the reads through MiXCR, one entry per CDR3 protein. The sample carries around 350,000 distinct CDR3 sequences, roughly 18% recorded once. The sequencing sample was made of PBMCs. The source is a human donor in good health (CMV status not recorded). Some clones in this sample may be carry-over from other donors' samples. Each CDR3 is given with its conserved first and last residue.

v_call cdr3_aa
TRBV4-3 CASSQAFLGRAGEGNEQFF
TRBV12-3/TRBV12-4 CASSLTRTGTLPQHF
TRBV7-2 CASSQPSGLSPGELFF
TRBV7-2 CASSLVGTGLNQPQHF
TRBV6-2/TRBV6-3 CASSPGTGGLTTGELFF
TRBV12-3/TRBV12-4 CASSVTSEGGLIGYTF
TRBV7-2 CASSHLVDWSAGELFF
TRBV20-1 CSAKGTGISEQYF
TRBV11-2 CASSWGEGEGGNTIYF
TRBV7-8 CASRQQGGDEQFF
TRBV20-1 CSAMDRGSNQPQHF
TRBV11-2 CASSLGTTKEAFF
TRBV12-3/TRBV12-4 CASSAGRTYGYTF
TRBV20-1 CSARATGGYTF
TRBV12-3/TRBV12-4 CASSYQGRSYGYTF
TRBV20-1 CSASLTSGSNEQFF
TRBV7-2 CASSPRVQATYEQYF
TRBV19 CASRDRGRDTEAFF
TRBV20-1 CSVTSGRNYEQYF
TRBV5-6 CASSSRAGYTDTQYF
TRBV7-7 CASSLAGDGEQFF
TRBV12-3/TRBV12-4 CASSRGTGGSQPQHF
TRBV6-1 CASSPSSVWETQYF
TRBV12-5 CASGLVVGPPPNYGYTF
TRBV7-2 CASSVGLARGYTF
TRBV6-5 CASSYSIGAGLADTDTQYF
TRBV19 CASRANNQPQHF
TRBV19 CASSIRNYQETQYF
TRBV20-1 CSASWVRQGYYNEQFF